This T cell receptor beta chain was sequenced for a study of shared clonotypes between healthy human individuals (dated by TCRdb to 2018 to 2021). For context, the study as a whole: The cohort comprised a couple of women and a few men aged 18 to 49 years. Per donor, three plates each were used for CD4 naive and CD4 memory, two for CD8 naive, and one for CD8 memory. To estimate repertoire size and how much clonotypes are shared between individuals, the study performed deep sequencing of blood TCR repertoires from about 5 healthy adults. To increase sequencing depth and limit assay-specific biases, TCR repertoire library preparation and sequencing were carried out by different laboratories using diverse techniques. Between about 0.85 and 8.9 billion PBMCs per donor were obtained by leukapheresis. Paper-wide results and their limitations: Sampling was restricted to blood, and TCR repertoires in tissues likely differ from the TCR repertoires found in blood. Naive subsets generally had larger estimated clonotype richness than memory subsets did. Based on pairwise subsampling, the degree of clonotype sharing among donors was expected to be affected by sequencing depth. Compared with non-shared clonotypes, clonotypes shared by all four sorted-subset donors had higher generation probabilities. Sharing across four donors was observed for approximately 4.6% of naive CD4, 3% to 4% of naive CD8, 2% to 2.5% of memory CD4, and about 0.39% of memory CD8 clonotypes. Rarefaction of sorted-subset datasets indicated incomplete sequencing despite the large sequencing depth. Because the study included only a small number of donors, the genetic and exposure-history diversity represented was limited.

CD8 naive samples consisted of CD45RO-negative cells that were positively selected for CCR7, yielding a CD45RA+CCR7+ population without TemRA cells. The donors were healthy, HIV-negative adults with no recently reported acute infections or vaccinations. Every donor was a Caucasian adult residing in Nashville, Tennessee, USA. Blood was obtained by leukapheresis, after which PBMCs were separated by Ficoll-Histopaque density gradient centrifugation and cryopreserved in liquid nitrogen vapor phase. Analytical flow cytometry was used to check the purity and quantity of each magnetically sorted T cell population. Each sorted fraction had its genomic DNA isolated and then quantified by UV absorbance on a Nanodrop 2000c. Using the deep immunoSEQ assay, multiplex PCR amplified TCR CDR3 regions from genomic DNA. For each cell subset, the extracted genomic DNA was distributed evenly across all wells of several immunoSEQ 96-well plates, and each plate served as one replicate. For sorted subsets, 150 to 250 ng of genomic DNA, equivalent to 25,000 to 35,000 T cell genomes, went into each replicate PCR. Purified libraries were quantified with a Qubit 3.0 fluorometer, sized on a Bioanalyzer 2100, and re-quantified with the KAPA Library Quantification kit. Every immunoSEQ 96-well plate was sequenced on a dedicated single-read 150-cycle Illumina NextSeq 550 flow cell. For the original study's pipeline: Because only junctional sequences without quality scores were contained in the immunoSEQ output, filtering matching that applied to full-length reads could not be performed. Sequences were annotated with PyIR, a Python wrapper for IgBLAST v1.9, and V/J genes and CDR3 were assigned using IMGT germline references. Reads were removed for weak V/J assignments (E-value above 1e-6), missing CDR3, stop codons, out-of-frame junctions, or ambiguous translated residues. V3J clonotypes were defined by identical inferred V gene, J gene, and CDR3 amino acid sequence. The percentage overlap between two repertoires was calculated by dividing the number of shared unique clonotypes by the size of the smaller repertoire. RTK rarefaction, the Chao1 estimator, and Recon v2.1 estimates of unobserved clonotypes were used to assess repertoire richness. Generation probabilities were computed with OLGA for all TCRbeta clonotypes obtained by the gDNA method from four donors. The clones in this table, taken by TCRdb from immuneACCESS, are in-frame only. Not every clone is retained; where verified, under half of the shortfall comes from an unresolved V gene, and the cause of the rest is unknown. V and J calls and clone size follow that table, whereas D and trimming were derived from the DNA. This sample holds some 2 million clones; around 96% were observed only once. The top ten clones comprise about 1.1% of the sample.

As for this clone: Its antigen is still unknown. No much larger clonotype is one base removed from it; base qualities were not supplied.

The CDR3 covers 17 residues, taking in both the cysteine and the phenylalanine. Only the CDR3 portion is preserved as DNA: 51 bases, with reading frame beginning at the first base. For this chain, trimming is 8 bases at the V end and 1 base at the J end, and the number of junction bases without a gene match is 9. The germline V gene yields SNHLY for CDR1 and FYNNEI for CDR2. Sequenced input: naive CD8+ T cells sorted from blood. The cell subset or site label for this specimen denotes: CD45RA+CCR7+. The clonotype comes from a man aged 18 to 29 in good health. The rearrangement combines TRBV2 with TRBJ2-3, with 13 bases aligning to TRBD2. The DNA reads as follows: TGTGCCAGCGACACTAGCGGGGGGGCCCCTGGCACAGATACGCAGTATTTT. Its amino acids are CASDTSGGAPGTDTQYF.